Listed below are T cell receptor beta chains from one sample, sequenced in a study of blood T cells in healthy people across ages. TCRdb fed the 5' RACE reads into MiXCR, producing one record per CDR3 protein. The sample has approximately 600,000 distinct CDR3 sequences, around 54% seen once. Sequencing was carried out using blood. The receptors were sampled from a man aged 60-69 years in good health. Each CDR3 is given with its conserved first and last residue. A D gene is named only where the DNA matches it firmly. The size of a clone is reported for some rows only, either as once, few or many, or as a class for expanded clones.

NA	NA	TRBV5-1	TRBJ2-1	TGCGCCAGCAGCCCCAGGGACTTAGGCTCCTACAATGAGCAGTTCTTC	CASSPRDLGSYNEQFF
NA	NA	TRBV10-1	TRBJ1-1	TGCGCCAGCAGTGATCCGGGGAGAATGGCTTTCTTT	CASSDPGRMAFF
NA	NA	TRBV21-1	TRBJ1-5	TGTGCCAGAGGGGGTTGGGATAGCAATCAGCCCCAGCATTTT	CARGGWDSNQPQHF
NA	NA	TRBV24-1	TRBJ2-3	TGTGCCACCAGTGAGGGGGGCACGCAAACGCAGTATTTT	CATSEGGTQTQYF
NA	NA	TRBV28	TRBJ2-7	TGTGCCAGCAAGAAAGGGGGACGATACGAGCAGTACTTC	CASKKGGRYEQYF
TRBD1	NA	TRBV27	TRBJ2-5	TGTGCCAGCAGTCCTGGCCGGGACAGGGCCGGGGAGACCCAGTACTTC	CASSPGRDRAGETQYF
TRBD1	once	TRBV12-3/TRBV12-4	TRBJ2-5	TGTGCCAGTACAAGGGGCCACGGTCAGACAGGGGAAGAGACCCAGTACTTC	CASTRGHGQTGEETQYF
TRBD2	NA	TRBV15	TRBJ2-1	TGTGCCACCAGCAGAGCGGGGGGACTTCTCGGTGAGCAGTTCTTC	CATSRAGGLLGEQFF
TRBD1	NA	TRBV5-5	TRBJ2-2	TGTGCCAGCGGAGCAGGGGGCAGGGACACCGGGGAGCTGTTTTTT	CASGAGGRDTGELFF
NA	NA	TRBV11-2	TRBJ2-7	TGTGCCAGCAGCTTAGACAGGGTTGCAGAGGCCCAGTACTTC	CASSLDRVAEAQYF
TRBD1	NA	TRBV28	TRBJ1-1	TGTGCCAGCAGCTCGGTAGGGACAGGGGTGTTTGTCGAAGCTTTCTTT	CASSSVGTGVFVEAFF
TRBD1	NA	TRBV29-1	TRBJ1-2	TGCAGCGTTGAGAGGACAGGACAGGGCTACACCTTC	CSVERTGQGYTF
NA	NA	TRBV2	TRBJ2-1	TGTGCCAGCAGCTACGGGGCGGCGAAGGGGGGTGAGCAGTTCTTC	CASSYGAAKGGEQFF
TRBD2	few	TRBV5-6	TRBJ2-5	TGTGCCAGCAGCCGGTCCCGACTAGCGGGGACCCAAGAGACCCAGTACTTC	CASSRSRLAGTQETQYF
NA	NA	TRBV29-1	TRBJ2-7	TGCAGCGTTGGGGTCACTGCGTCCTACGAGCAGTACTTC	CSVGVTASYEQYF
TRBD2	NA	TRBV11-2	TRBJ2-6	TGTGCCAGCAGCTCCGAAGGACTAGCGGGGGCGTTCGGGGCCAACGTCCTGACTTTC	CASSSEGLAGAFGANVLTF
TRBD2	few	TRBV4-2	TRBJ2-5	TGTGCCAGCAGCCAAGGTGCGGGGGGACTTGGGGAGACCCAGTACTTC	CASSQGAGGLGETQYF
NA	NA	TRBV18	TRBJ1-2	TGTGCCAGCTCACCTTCCAGGGGCGACGGATATGGCTACACCTTC	CASSPSRGDGYGYTF
NA	NA	TRBV9	TRBJ1-2	TGTGCCAGCAGCGCCAGGGCCACCGCTAACTATGGCTACACCTTC	CASSARATANYGYTF
NA	NA	TRBV4-2	TRBJ1-2	TGTGCCAGCAGCCAAGACCCCGACAGCATGTATGGCTACACCTTC	CASSQDPDSMYGYTF
NA	NA	TRBV7-9	TRBJ2-2	TGTGCCAGCAGCTTTCCGATGACCGGGGAGCTGTTTTTT	CASSFPMTGELFF
TRBD2	few	TRBV15	TRBJ2-5	TGTGCCACGAATGCCGGGGGGGCAGGTTTGACCCAGTACTTC	CATNAGGAGLTQYF
NA	few	TRBV3-1	TRBJ1-2	TGTGCCAGCAGCCGGGGGGTTACAGCTAACTATGGCTACACCTTC	CASSRGVTANYGYTF
NA	few	TRBV20-1	TRBJ1-1	TGCAGTGCTACTGTCCGGGGCGGGAACACTGAAGCTTTCTTT	CSATVRGGNTEAFF
NA	NA	TRBV3-1	TRBJ2-4	TGTGCCAGCAGCCAAGGCCCCCGACAGACGGTAGCCAAAAACATTCAGTACTTC	CASSQGPRQTVAKNIQYF
TRBD2	NA	TRBV10-3	TRBJ2-3	TGTGCCATCAGCCTCGGGACTAGCGGCACGGGAGGCACAGATACGCAGTATTTT	CAISLGTSGTGGTDTQYF
TRBD2	NA	TRBV20-1	TRBJ2-1	TGCAGTGCTACGTGGACTAGCGGGTCTTTCGGTGAGCAGTTCTTC	CSATWTSGSFGEQFF
TRBD1	few	TRBV15	TRBJ2-7	TGTGCCACCAGCAGCGCGCCGGGACAGGGATCCTACGAGCAGTACTTC	CATSSAPGQGSYEQYF
TRBD2	NA	TRBV5-5	TRBJ2-1	TGTGCCAGCAGAAAAGTAGCGGGGGCGACCAGGAGAGAGCAGTTCTTC	CASRKVAGATRREQFF
NA	NA	TRBV4-1	TRBJ2-7	TGCGCCAGCAGCCAGAGGGTTGCAGAAAAAGCTGACGAGCAGTACTTC	CASSQRVAEKADEQYF
NA	once	TRBV5-1	TRBJ1-2	TGCGCCAGCAGCTTGGGACAGCCCATTGCTAACTATGGCTACACCTTC	CASSLGQPIANYGYTF
NA	NA	TRBV4-2	TRBJ1-1	TGTGCCAGCAGCCAAGATCTAACCGGGGGGAAAGCTTTCTTT	CASSQDLTGGKAFF
TRBD1	few	TRBV29-1	TRBJ2-5	TGCAGCGTTGATTCCTATTTGGACAGGGTGTACCAAGAGACCCAGTACTTC	CSVDSYLDRVYQETQYF
TRBD1	few	TRBV28	TRBJ2-7	TGTGCCAGCACCCCCGGGACAGGCTCCTACGAGCAGTACTTC	CASTPGTGSYEQYF
NA	few	TRBV2	TRBJ2-5	TGTGCCAGCAGTGATTGGGCCCCCAGGGCCCAAGAGACCCAGTACTTC	CASSDWAPRAQETQYF
TRBD1	many	TRBV6-6	TRBJ2-1	TGTGCCAGCAGCGATGGGACAGGGAACAATGAGCAGTTCTTC	CASSDGTGNNEQFF
NA	NA	TRBV29-1	TRBJ1-2	TGCAGCGGCGGGGGGCTCAGTGGCTACACCTTC	CSGGGLSGYTF